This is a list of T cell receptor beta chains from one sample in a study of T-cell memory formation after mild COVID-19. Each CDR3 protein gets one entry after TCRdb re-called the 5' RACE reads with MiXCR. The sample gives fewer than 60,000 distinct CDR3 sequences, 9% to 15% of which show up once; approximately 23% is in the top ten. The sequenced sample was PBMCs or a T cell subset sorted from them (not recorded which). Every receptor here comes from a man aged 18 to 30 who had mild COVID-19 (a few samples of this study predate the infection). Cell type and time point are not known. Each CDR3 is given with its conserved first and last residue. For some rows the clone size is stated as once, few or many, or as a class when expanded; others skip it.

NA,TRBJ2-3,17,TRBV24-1,CATSDLRGTGGTDTQYF
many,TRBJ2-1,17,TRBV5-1,CASSPKAGTSSYNEQFF
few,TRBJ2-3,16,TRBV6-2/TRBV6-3,CASSYFRDRGADTQYF
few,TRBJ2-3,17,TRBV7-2,CASSSDRTSGLTDTQYF
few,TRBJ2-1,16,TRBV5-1,CASSPRDSWTANEQFF
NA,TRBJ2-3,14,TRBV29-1,CSVRLAGETDTQYF
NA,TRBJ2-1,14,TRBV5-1,CASSLVAERDEQFF
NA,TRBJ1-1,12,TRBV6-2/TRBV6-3,CASGLGGTEAFF
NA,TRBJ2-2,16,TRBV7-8,CASSPIRRGRSGELFF
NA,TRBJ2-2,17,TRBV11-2,CASSLGPGQGWTGELFF
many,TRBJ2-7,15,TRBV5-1,CASSFGGGHSYEQYF
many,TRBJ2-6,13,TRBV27,CASSSSGANVLTF
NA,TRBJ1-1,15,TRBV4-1,CASSQARLTNTEAFF
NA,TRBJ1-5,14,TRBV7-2,CASSLFRLGQPQHF
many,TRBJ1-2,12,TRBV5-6,CASSLESGGYTF
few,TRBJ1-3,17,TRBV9,CASSVEGDRAPGNTIYF
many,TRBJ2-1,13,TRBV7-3,CASSRTGDNEQFF
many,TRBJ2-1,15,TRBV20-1,CSARFQPSVYNEQFF
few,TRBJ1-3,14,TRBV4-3,CASSHSVGENTIYF
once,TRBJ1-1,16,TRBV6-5,CASSHGKVRKNTEAFF
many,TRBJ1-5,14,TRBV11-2,CASSLDGGNQPQHF
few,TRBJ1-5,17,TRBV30,CAWSVRGVRSLDQPQHF
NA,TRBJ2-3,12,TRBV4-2,CASSQEYDTQYF
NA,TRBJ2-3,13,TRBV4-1,CASSHPSGDTQYF
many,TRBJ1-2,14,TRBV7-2,CASSPRTVRYGYTF
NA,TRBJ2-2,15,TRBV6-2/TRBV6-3,CAIQRTDRDTGELFF
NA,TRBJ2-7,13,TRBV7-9,CASNHFRCQVQYF
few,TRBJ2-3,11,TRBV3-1,CASSQAGTQYF
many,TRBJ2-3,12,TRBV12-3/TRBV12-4,CASSPNLDTQYF
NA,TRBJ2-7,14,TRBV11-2,CASSLAGGNYEQYF
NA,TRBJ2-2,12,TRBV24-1,CATGGAAGELFF
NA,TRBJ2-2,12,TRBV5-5,CASSLTNGELFF
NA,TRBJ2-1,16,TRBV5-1,CASSLGPGSSYNEQFF
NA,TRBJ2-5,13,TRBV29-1,CSVSGTGQETQYF
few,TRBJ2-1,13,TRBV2,CASREGDYNEQFF
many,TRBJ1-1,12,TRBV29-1,CSVGRGGTEAFF
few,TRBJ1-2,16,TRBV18,CASSRSDSSSNYGYTF
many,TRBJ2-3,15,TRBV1,CTSSQTSGVTDTQYF
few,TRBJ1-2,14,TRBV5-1,CASSQPGLVYGYTF
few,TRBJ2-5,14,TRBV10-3,CAISAPGGPETQYF
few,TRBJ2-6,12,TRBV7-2,CASSEGHNVLTF
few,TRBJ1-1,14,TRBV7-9,CASSLANRYTEAFF
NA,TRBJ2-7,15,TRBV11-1,CASRETGTGGDEQYF
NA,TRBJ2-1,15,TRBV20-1,CSARDSRRQYNEQFF
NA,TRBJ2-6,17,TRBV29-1,CSAEIRGGVSGANVLTF
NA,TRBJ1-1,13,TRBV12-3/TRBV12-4,CASRTFGDSEAFF
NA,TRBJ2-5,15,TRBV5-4,CASSARVSSQETQYF
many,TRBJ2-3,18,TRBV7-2,CASSPPQRAGGRSDTQYF
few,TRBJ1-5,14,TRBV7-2,CASSPTGFEQPQHF
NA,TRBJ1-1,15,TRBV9,CASSVGGLTNTEAFF
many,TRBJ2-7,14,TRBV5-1,CASRPAPWEDEQYF
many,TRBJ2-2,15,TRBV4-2,CASSLNGGDTGELFF
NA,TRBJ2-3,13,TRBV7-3,CASSLPESYTQYF